In this sample, the clone carrying this T cell receptor beta chain turned up a few times. Some clones are missing from TCRdb's copy, which holds only in-frame ones; the method was immunoSEQ multiplex PCR. This table holds approximately 36,000 clones, roughly 77% found once. Germline values: CDR1 LNHDA, CDR2 SQIVND (reference sequence). V trimming: 8 bases; J trimming: 2 bases; junction bases outside the gene matches: 1. This CDR3 spans 12 amino acids. The sample belongs to a study of blood T cell repertoires in COVID-19. Study information: COVID-19 samples collected from the United States, Italy and Spain covered acute and convalescent phases.

The chain carries TRBV19 and TRBJ2-7; TRBD1 matches 9 bases. The receptor was isolated from a human donor in a cohort sampled during active or convalescent COVID-19. The donor label of this sample is uncertain. Sequenced material: peripheral blood. As DNA, the CDR3 is TGTGCCAGTGGACAGGGGACCTACGAGCAGTACTTC. As protein: CASGQGTYEQYF.